This TCR beta chain originates from a study of shared clonotypes between healthy human individuals. TCRdb keeps only in-frame clones here, not all; method: immunoSEQ multiplex PCR. The sample holds about 2.3 million clones, 85% to 95% seen once. The germline V gene has CDR1 SGHRS and CDR2 YFSETQ. Trimming at V came to 8 bases and at J to 4 bases, leaving 6 bases not matched to a gene. The CDR3 is 15 amino acids. This clone was detected once. The material sequenced was naive CD4+ T cells from PBMCs. Subset indicated: CD45RA+ positively selected. The TCR comes from a man younger than 35 in good health. Some clones in this sample may be carry-over from other donors' samples. V usage is TRBV5-1 and J usage is TRBJ2-3, with 14 positions matching TRBD2. The CDR3 nucleotides are TGCGCCAGTGGGACTAGCGGGAGTCCGGCAGATACGCAGTATTTT. As protein: CASGTSGSPADTQYF.